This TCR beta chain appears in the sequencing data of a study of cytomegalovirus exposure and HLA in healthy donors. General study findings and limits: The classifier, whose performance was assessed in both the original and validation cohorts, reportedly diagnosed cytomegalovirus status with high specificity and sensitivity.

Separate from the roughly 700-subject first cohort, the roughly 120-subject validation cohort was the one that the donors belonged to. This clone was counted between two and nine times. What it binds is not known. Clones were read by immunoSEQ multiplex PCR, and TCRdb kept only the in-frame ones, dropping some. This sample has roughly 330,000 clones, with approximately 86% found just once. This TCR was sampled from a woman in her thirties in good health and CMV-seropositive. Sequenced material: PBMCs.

The DNA for the CDR3 is TGTGCCAGCAGCTTGAGTGAGAGCGGGAGGGCCCACGAGCAGTACTTC. Its protein is CASSLSESGRAHEQYF. The V and J genes are TRBV7-9 and TRBJ2-7, with 10 bases lining up with TRBD2. Trimming removed 3 bases from V and 5 bases from J; junction bases left unmatched: 10. Germline values: CDR1 SEHNR, CDR2 FQNEAQ (reference sequence). The CDR3 sequence is 16 residues long. The full variable domain, rest sourced from reference TRBV7-9 and TRBJ2-7, is DTGVSQNPRHKITKRGQNVTFRCDPISEHNRLYWYRQTLGQGPEFLTYFQNEAQLEKSRLLSDRFSAERPKGSFSTLEIQRTEQGDSAMYLCASSLSESGRAHEQYFGPGTRLTVT.